The text below deals with one T cell receptor beta chain. Here immunoSEQ multiplex PCR was the method, and the copy in TCRdb shows in-frame clones only, minus some. The data contain 140,000 or so clones, roughly 87% of them singletons. This sample was included in a study of blood T cell repertoires in COVID-19. About the study: The study drew acute and convalescent COVID-19 samples from the United States, Italy and Spain. Sample material is recorded as cDNA or gDNA derived from T cells, B-cell-depleted T cells, or PBMCs.

Per the germline V gene, CDR1 is SGHVS and CDR2 is FNYEAQ. CDR3 length: 17 amino acids. With 6 bases clipped from V and 4 bases from J, the junction kept 11 bases outside the gene matches. The source is a woman between 45 and 65 years old with acute or convalescent COVID-19. Sequenced sample: peripheral blood. The rearrangement links TRBV7-6 to TRBJ2-2; 10 bases line up with TRBD2. Here the CDR3 reads CASRYLAGAFSTGELFF. The DNA for the CDR3 is TGTGCCAGCAGGTATCTAGCGGGGGCCTTCTCCACCGGGGAGCTGTTTTTT.